Shown below are 3 T cell receptor beta chains from a single sample sequenced in a study of Graves' ophthalmopathy and Graves' hyperthyroidism. The authors amplified TCR beta CDR3 regions, and they did so from RNA transcripts for repertoire sequencing. In the first round, RT-PCR was carried out with HTBI primers, and a multiplex PCR formed the second round. Each CDR3 protein is one row after TCRdb ran MiXCR on the multiplex PCR reads. The sample lists about 370,000 distinct CDR3 sequences; about 18% were seen once. The sample was peripheral blood. Source of these receptors: an adult woman with stable Graves' hyperthyroidism.

This clonotype was seen ten or more times. The chain employs TRBV29-1 and TRBJ1-2; D not certain. V was pared by 3 bases and J by 6 bases, with 8 bases between. Germline loops: CDR1 SQVTM, CDR2 ANQGSEA. The CDR3 length is 11 residues. The CDR3 here is CSVEWADGYTF. DNA for the CDR3: TGCAGCGTTGAGTGGGCAGATGGCTACACCTTC. Together with reference TRBV29-1 and TRBJ1-2, the CDR3 gives the full variable domain: SAVISQKPSRDICQRGTSLTIQCQVDSQVTMMFWYRQQPGQSLTLIATANQGSEATYESGFVIDKFPISRPNLTFSTLTVSNMSPEDSSIYLCSVEWADGYTFGSGTRLTVV.

Points on this clonotype: A much larger clone is a single base away; this may be a read error. The genes are TRBV12-5 and TRBJ2-5; D is perhaps TRBD2 (5 bases). Germline V gene data show CDR1 as LGHNT and CDR2 as FRNRAP. The CDR3 spans 13 residues. The CDR3 spells CASESGYRETEYF. As DNA, the CDR3 is TGTGCTAGTGAATCGGGGTACCGAGAGACCGAGTACTTC.

Here the CDR3 DNA reads TGTGCCAGCAGCTTGGACGGGGGACAGGGGAGCTACGAGCAGTACTTC. Translating it yields CASSLDGGQGSYEQYF. V gene TRBV11-2 combines with J gene TRBJ2-7, with 10 bases fitting TRBD1. This CDR3 is built from 16 residues. With 3 bases clipped from V and 3 bases from J, the junction kept 8 bases outside the gene matches. The germline gives CDR1 SGHAT, CDR2 FQNNGV.